This TCR beta chain is drawn from a study of blood T cell repertoires in COVID-19. Whole-study context: Some COVID-19 samples were acute and others convalescent; all came from the United States, Italy and Spain. Sources were T cells, B-cell-depleted T cells, or PBMCs; the material itself was cDNA or gDNA.

Per the original data handling: The authors estimated nucleated cell counts from reference gene primer amplification. The repertoire was sequenced with immunoSEQ multiplex PCR; TCRdb's copy has only in-frame clones and lacks some. V, J and clone size derive from that table, while D and trimming were established from the DNA sequence. There are 75,000 or so clones in the sample; 88% occur only once, and approximately 7.4% lies in the top ten. Germline CDR1 and CDR2: SGHTA and FQGNSA. The CDR3 covers 14 residues. V gave up 2 bases and J gave up 7 bases, with 9 bases separating them. The sample taken for sequencing was peripheral blood. The V and J genes are TRBV7-2 and TRBJ1-6; no clear D. The TCR was taken from a man in his 70s with acute or convalescent COVID-19. For the CDR3, the DNA is TGTGCCAGCAGCTTATCGCGGCTGAATTCACCCCTCCACTTT. Encoded protein: CASSLSRLNSPLHF.